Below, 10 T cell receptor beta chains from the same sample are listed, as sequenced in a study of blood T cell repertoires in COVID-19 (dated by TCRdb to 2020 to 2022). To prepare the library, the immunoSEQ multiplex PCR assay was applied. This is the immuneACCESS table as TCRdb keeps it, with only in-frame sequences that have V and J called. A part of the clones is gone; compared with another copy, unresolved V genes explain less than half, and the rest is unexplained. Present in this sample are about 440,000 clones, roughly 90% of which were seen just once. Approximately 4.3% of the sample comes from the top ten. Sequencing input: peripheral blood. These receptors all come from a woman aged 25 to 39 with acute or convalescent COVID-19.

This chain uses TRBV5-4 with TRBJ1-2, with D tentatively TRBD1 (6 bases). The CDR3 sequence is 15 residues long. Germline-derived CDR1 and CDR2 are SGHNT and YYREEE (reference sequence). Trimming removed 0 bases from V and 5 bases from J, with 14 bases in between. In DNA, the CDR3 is TGTGCCAGCAGCTTGGTTTCCAGGGGAGTGTATGGCTACACCTTC. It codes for CASSLVSRGVYGYTF.

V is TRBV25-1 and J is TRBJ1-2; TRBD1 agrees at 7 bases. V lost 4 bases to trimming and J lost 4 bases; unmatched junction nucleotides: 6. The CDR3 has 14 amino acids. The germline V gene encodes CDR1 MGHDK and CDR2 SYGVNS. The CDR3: CASSVPGQSYGYTF. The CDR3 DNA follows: TGTGCCAGCAGTGTACCGGGACAGTCCTATGGCTACACCTTC.

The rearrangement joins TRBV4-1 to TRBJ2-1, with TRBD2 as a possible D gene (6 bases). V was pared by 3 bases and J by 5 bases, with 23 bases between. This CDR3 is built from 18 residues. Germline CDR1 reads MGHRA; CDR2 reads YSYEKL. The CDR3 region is CASSQTNTRDGGNNEQFF. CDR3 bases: TGCGCCAGCAGCCAGACTAATACCAGGGACGGGGGTAACAATGAGCAGTTCTTC.

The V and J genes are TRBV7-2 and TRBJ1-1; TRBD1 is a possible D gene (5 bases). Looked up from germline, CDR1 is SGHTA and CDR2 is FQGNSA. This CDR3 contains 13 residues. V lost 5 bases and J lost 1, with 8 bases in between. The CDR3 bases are TGTGCCAGCAGCGTAACAGGGAACACTGAAGCTTTCTTT. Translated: CASSVTGNTEAFF.

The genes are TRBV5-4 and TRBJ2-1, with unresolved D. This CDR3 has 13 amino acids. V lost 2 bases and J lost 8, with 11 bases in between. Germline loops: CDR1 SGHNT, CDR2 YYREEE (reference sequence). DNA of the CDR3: TGTGCCAGCAGCTTTTCTGGGCCGGATGAGCAGTTCTTC. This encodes CASSFSGPDEQFF.

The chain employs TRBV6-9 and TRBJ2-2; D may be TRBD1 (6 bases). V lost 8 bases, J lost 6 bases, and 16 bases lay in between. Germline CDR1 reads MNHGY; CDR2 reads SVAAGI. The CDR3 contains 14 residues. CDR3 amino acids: CASGRRTVAGELFF. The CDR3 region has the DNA TGTGCCAGCGGACGAAGGACAGTTGCCGGGGAGCTGTTTTTT.

The CDR3 sequence: CASSPPGNTGELFF. The CDR3 DNA is TGTGCCAGCAGCCCTCCCGGGAACACCGGGGAGCTGTTTTTT. The V and J genes are TRBV7-3 and TRBJ2-2; D gene unclear. The CDR3 sequence is 14 residues long. V dropped 5 bases and J dropped 1 base, with 8 bases sitting between them. Germline lookup yields CDR1 SGHTA and CDR2 FQGTGA.

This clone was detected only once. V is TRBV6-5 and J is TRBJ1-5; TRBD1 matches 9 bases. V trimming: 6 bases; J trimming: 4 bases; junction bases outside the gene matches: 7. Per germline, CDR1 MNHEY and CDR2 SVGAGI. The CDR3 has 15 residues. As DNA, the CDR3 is TGTGCCAGCAGGATTTCCGGGACAGGGAATCAGCCCCAGCATTTT. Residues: CASRISGTGNQPQHF.

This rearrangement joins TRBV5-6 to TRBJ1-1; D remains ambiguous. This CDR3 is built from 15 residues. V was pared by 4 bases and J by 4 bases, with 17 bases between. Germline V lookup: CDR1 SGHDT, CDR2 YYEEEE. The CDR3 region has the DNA TGTGCCAGCAGCCCGGGTGGGTTAGGGAGCACTGAAGCTTTCTTT. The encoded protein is CASSPGGLGSTEAFF.

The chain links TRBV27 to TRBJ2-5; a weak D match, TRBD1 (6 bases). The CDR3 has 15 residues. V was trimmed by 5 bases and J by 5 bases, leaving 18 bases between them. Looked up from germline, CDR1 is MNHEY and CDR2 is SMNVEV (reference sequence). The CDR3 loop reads CASSPETGHRETQYF. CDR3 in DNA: TGTGCCAGCAGTCCCGAGACAGGCCACCGGGAGACCCAGTACTTC.